This TCR beta chain was documented in a study of PD-1 blockade in classical Hodgkin lymphoma. Study results and limitations: Possibly reflecting disease activity or prior therapy, repertoire differences have causes that remain undefined.

CDR3 size: 14 residues. The V gene lost 5 bases and the J gene lost 3 bases, with 12 bases spanning the gap. Germline V gives CDR1 SGHAT, CDR2 FQNNGV. Each patient's relapse followed autologous stem cell transplantation, and brentuximab vedotin exposure varied. Here immunoSEQ multiplex PCR was the method, and the copy in TCRdb shows in-frame clones only, minus some. The sample records 40,000 to 45,000 clones, 78% being singletons. Remarks on this clone: What it binds is unknown.

This TCR was sampled from a human donor with classical Hodgkin lymphoma. V usage is TRBV11-2 and J usage is TRBJ2-3; possibly TRBD1 for D (5 bases). Sequenced here: peripheral blood mononuclear cells (PBMCs), sampled at baseline. Here the CDR3 reads CASSSPPGTDTQYF. The CDR3, as DNA: TGTGCCAGCAGCAGCCCCCCAGGGACAGATACGCAGTATTTT. Supplemented by reference TRBV11-2 and TRBJ2-3, the full variable domain reads EAGVAQSPRYKIIEKRQSVAFWCNPISGHATLYWYQQILGQGPKLLIQFQNNGVVDDSQLPKDRFSAERLKGVDSTLKIQPAKLEDSAVYLCASSSPPGTDTQYFGPGTRLTVL.